The following is a T cell receptor beta chain sequence with its context. V was cut by 0 bases and J by 7 bases, with 10 bases left in between. Germline V gene data show CDR1 as MNHEY and CDR2 as SVGAGI. The CDR3 length is 15 residues. The authors reverse transcribed roughly 0.5 to 1 ug RNA with random hexamers. Coverage of TCR beta CDR3 amplification by immunoSEQ multiplex PCR extended to 54 Vbeta and 13 Jbeta. TCRdb reanalysed the immunoSEQ multiplex PCR reads using MiXCR and keeps one entry per CDR3 protein. This sample yields some 190,000 distinct CDR3 sequences, of which 90% to 97% are seen a single time; about 0.093% belongs to the top ten. These data belong to a study of CD8 T cells in Susac syndrome.

The gene calls are TRBV6-5 and TRBJ1-6, with D maybe TRBD1 (5 bases). The sequence was obtained from a human donor with multiple sclerosis. The sample comprised CD4+ T cells from PBMCs. The CDR3 DNA sequence: TGTGCCAGCAGTTACTCAGGGGTCACCAATTCACCCCTCCACTTT. Protein sequence: CASSYSGVTNSPLHF.